This T cell receptor beta chain came from a study of CD8 T cells in Susac syndrome. The CDR3 length is 16 residues. The germline CDR1 and CDR2 sequences are SGDLS and YYNGEE. The V end lost 4 bases, the J end lost 3 bases, and 17 bases lay between the germline ends. An input of roughly 0.5 to 1 ug of RNA was subjected to reverse transcription using random hexamers. immunoSEQ multiplex PCR amplified TCR beta CDR3 across 54 Vbeta, 13 Jbeta. In TCRdb, the immunoSEQ multiplex PCR reads were re-called with MiXCR into one record per CDR3 protein. The sample includes 150,000 or so distinct CDR3 sequences, about 94% of them seen just once. The T cells that were sequenced for TCR beta were CD8+ and CD4+ cells from blood.

The chain uses TRBV9 and TRBJ1-3; perhaps TRBD1 as D (5 bases). The TCR comes from a human donor in good health. Sample: CD4+ T cells from PBMCs. In DNA form, the CDR3 reads TGTGCCAGCAGCAGACGGGACTACCAAGATGGAAACACCATATATTTT. Amino acids: CASSRRDYQDGNTIYF.